These T cell receptor beta chains were read from a single sample in a study of blood T cell repertoires in COVID-19. Using immunoSEQ multiplex PCR, the repertoire was profiled, and TCRdb retains in-frame clones only, with some absent. The sample lists under 400,000 clones; approximately 89% were seen once. The sample taken for sequencing was peripheral blood. The source is a woman aged 55 to 70 with COVID-19, enrolled during active disease. The CDR3 runs from the conserved cysteine through the conserved F or W. A D gene is named only where the DNA matches it firmly. A clone size is listed for some rows: how often the clone was seen (once, few, many), or a class if it is expanded.

v_call	d_call	clone_size	j_call	cdr3_aa	cdr3_nt
TRBV5-8	TRBD1	.	TRBJ2-3	CASSLFGTGGTDTQYF	TGTGCCAGCAGCTTATTCGGGACAGGGGGCACAGATACGCAGTATTTT
TRBV24-1	TRBD1	.	TRBJ2-1	CATGTEYNEQFF	TGTGCCACTGGGACAGAATACAATGAGCAGTTCTTC
TRBV9	.	.	TRBJ1-5	CASSVGSGNQPQHF	TGTGCCAGCAGCGTAGGGTCGGGCAATCAGCCCCAGCATTTT
TRBV2	TRBD1	.	TRBJ1-6	CASISRQGDNSPLHF	TGTGCCAGCATATCCCGACAGGGGGATAATTCACCCCTCCACTTT
TRBV5-3	.	.	TRBJ2-7	CARSPNRETSSYEQYF	TGTGCCAGAAGCCCTAACAGGGAAACCTCATCCTACGAGCAGTACTTC
TRBV3-1/TRBV3-2	TRBD2	.	TRBJ2-7	CASSFSGGEYEQYF	TGTGCCAGCAGCTTTAGCGGGGGGGAATACGAGCAGTACTTC
TRBV10-3	.	.	TRBJ1-1	CAISDQGRDTEAFF	TGTGCCATCAGTGATCAGGGGAGGGACACTGAAGCTTTCTTT
TRBV24-1	.	.	TRBJ2-2	CATGHPNTGELFF	TGTGCCACCGGACACCCGAACACCGGGGAGCTGTTTTTT
TRBV5-8	TRBD1	.	TRBJ2-2	CASSLARGWTGELFF	TGTGCCAGCAGCTTGGCCAGGGGGTGGACCGGGGAGCTGTTTTTT
TRBV6-2/TRBV6-3	.	few	TRBJ2-7	CASSHWGRTYEQYF	TGTGCCAGCAGCCACTGGGGCAGGACCTACGAGCAGTACTTC
TRBV30	.	.	TRBJ1-5	CAWSLARSNQPQHF	TGTGCCTGGAGTTTAGCCCGGAGCAATCAGCCCCAGCATTTT
TRBV18	.	few	TRBJ2-2	CASSARDTGIGGELFF	TGTGCCAGCTCTGCACGGGACACAGGCATTGGCGGGGAGCTGTTTTTT
TRBV28	.	.	TRBJ2-7	CASTARGREPRYSYEQYF	TGTGCCAGCACCGCCCGCGGTCGGGAGCCTCGATATTCCTACGAGCAGTACTTC
TRBV5-1	.	once	TRBJ1-4	CASSSDGLNEKLFF	TGCGCCAGCAGTTCGGACGGACTTAATGAAAAACTGTTTTTT